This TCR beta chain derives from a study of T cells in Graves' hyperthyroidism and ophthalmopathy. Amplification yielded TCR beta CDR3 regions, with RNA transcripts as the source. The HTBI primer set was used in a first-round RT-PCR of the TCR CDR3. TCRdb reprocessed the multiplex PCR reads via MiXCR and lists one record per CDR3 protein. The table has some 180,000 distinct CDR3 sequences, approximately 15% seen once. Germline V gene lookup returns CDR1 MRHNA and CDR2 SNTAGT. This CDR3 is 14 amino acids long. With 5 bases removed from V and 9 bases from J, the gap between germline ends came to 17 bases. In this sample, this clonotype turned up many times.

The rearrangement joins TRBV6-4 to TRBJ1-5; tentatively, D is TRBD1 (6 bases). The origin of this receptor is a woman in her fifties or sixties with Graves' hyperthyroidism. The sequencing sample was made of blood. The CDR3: CASSQDRSSGPQHF. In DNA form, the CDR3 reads TGTGCCAGCAGTCAGGACAGAAGCTCTGGGCCCCAGCATTTT.